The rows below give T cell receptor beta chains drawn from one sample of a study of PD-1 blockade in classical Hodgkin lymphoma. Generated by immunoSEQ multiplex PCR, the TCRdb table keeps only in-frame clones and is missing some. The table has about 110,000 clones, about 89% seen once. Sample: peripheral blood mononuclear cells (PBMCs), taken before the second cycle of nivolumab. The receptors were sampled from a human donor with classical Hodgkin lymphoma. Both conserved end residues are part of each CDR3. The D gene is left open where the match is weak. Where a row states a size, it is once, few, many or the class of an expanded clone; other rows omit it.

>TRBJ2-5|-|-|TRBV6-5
TGTGCCAGCTCCCCCGGCCAAGAGACCCAGTACTTC
CASSPGQETQYF
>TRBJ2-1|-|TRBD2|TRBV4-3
TGCGCCAGCAGCCAACGGACTAGCGGGGAGTCTTTTGGTGAGCAGTTCTTC
CASSQRTSGESFGEQFF
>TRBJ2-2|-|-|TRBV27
TGTGCCAGCAGTTTGGGCGTAGGGGGGGCCAACACCGGGGAGCTGTTTTTT
CASSLGVGGANTGELFF
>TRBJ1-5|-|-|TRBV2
TGTGCCAGCAGTGGTGGGTACAATCAGCCCCAGCATTTT
CASSGGYNQPQHF
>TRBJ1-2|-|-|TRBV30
TGTGCCTGGAGTCACTCAAGAGGGGGCTACACCTTC
CAWSHSRGGYTF
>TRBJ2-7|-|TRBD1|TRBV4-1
TGCGCCAGCAGCCACCTCCCGGGACAGGGGTTCTACGAGCAGTACTTC
CASSHLPGQGFYEQYF
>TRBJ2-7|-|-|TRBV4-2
TGTGCCAGCAGCCAAGAGTTGTTACAGGGGAGGGTCTACGAGCAGTACTTC
CASSQELLQGRVYEQYF
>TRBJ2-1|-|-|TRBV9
TGTGCCAGCAGCGGGAGTTGGTCCTACAATGAGCAGTTCTTC
CASSGSWSYNEQFF
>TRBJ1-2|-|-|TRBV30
TGTGCCTGGAGTGTACAGCAGGGCGGCTACACCTTC
CAWSVQQGGYTF
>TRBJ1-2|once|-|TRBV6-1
TGTGCCAGCAGTGAATCAGGAAACTATGGCTACACCTTC
CASSESGNYGYTF
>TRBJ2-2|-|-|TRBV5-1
TGCGCCAGCAGACTCTCCGGGGATGGCACCGGGGAGCTGTTTTTT
CASRLSGDGTGELFF
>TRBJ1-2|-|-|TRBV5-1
TGCGCCAGCAGCTTGGAGTTTTTTGCGACAGTCCCTTATGGCTACACCTTC
CASSLEFFATVPYGYTF
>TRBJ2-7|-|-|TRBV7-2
TGTGCCAGCAGCCCCCGTCAGGCAGGGCCGAGCTCCTACGAGCAGTACTTC
CASSPRQAGPSSYEQYF
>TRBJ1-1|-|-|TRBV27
TGTGCCAGCAGTTTATTGGGGAACACTGAAGCTTTCTTT
CASSLLGNTEAFF
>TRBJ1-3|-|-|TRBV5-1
TGCGCCAGCAGCTCGGGGGACGGTCCTGGAAACACCATATATTTT
CASSSGDGPGNTIYF
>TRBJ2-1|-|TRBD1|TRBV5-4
TGTGCCAGCAGGAAGACAGGGGATGAGCAGTTCTTC
CASRKTGDEQFF
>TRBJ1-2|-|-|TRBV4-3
TGCGCCAGCAGCCAAGAGGAAGACAGTGGCTACACCTTC
CASSQEEDSGYTF
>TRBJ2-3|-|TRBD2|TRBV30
TGTGCCTGGATGCCCCGGGAGGGTTTCGCAGATACGCAGTATTTT
CAWMPREGFADTQYF
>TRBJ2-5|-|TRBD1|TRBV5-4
TGTGCCAGCAGCCCATTGGGACAGCCGGGGGAGACCCAGTACTTC
CASSPLGQPGETQYF
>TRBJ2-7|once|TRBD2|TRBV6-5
TGTGCCAGCAGGACTAGCGGTACCTACGAGCAGTACTTC
CASRTSGTYEQYF
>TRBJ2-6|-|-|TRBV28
TGTGCCAGCAGTTTAGAACTTGGGGCCAACGTCCTGACTTTC
CASSLELGANVLTF
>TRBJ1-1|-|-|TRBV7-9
TGTGCCAGCAGCTTCGCACAGGCCACTGAAGCTTTCTTT
CASSFAQATEAFF
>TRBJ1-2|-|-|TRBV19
TGTGCCAGTAGTATTGGTCAAGGGCTGGGCTATGGCTACACCTTC
CASSIGQGLGYGYTF
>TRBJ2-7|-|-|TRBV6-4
TGTGCCAAACCAGGGGTGGGGGGAGACGAGCAGTACTTC
CAKPGVGGDEQYF
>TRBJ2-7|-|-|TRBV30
TGTGCCTGGAGTGTTTTCCGGGCGGTTCAACCCCATAACTACGAGCAGTACTTC
CAWSVFRAVQPHNYEQYF
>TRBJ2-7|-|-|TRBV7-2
TGTGCCAGCAGCCCGACGGCGCAAAGCTACGAGCAGTACTTC
CASSPTAQSYEQYF
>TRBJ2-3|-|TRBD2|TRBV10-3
TGTGCCATCAGTGGGTGGGGAGGGCCGGCAGATACGCAGTATTTT
CAISGWGGPADTQYF
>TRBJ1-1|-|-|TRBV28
TGTGCCAGCAGTCGGCCGGGGGCTGAAGCTTTCTTT
CASSRPGAEAFF